The 4 T cell receptor beta chains below were found in one sample sequenced in a study of blood T cell repertoires in COVID-19. This table comes from immunoSEQ multiplex PCR, and its TCRdb copy is limited to in-frame clones, with some not included. The profile shows about 90,000 clones, around four fifths of them singletons. The sample consisted of peripheral blood. The receptors were sampled from a man aged 50-60 years with acute or convalescent COVID-19.

This clone was recorded once. This sequence joins TRBV5-5 and TRBJ2-7; 7 positions agree with TRBD1. CDR1 is SGHKS and CDR2 is YYEKEE in the germline V gene (reference sequence). V lost 4 bases, J lost 6 bases, and 4 bases stayed unmatched. This CDR3 has 12 amino acids. The CDR3 here is CASSRTGPEQYF. The DNA for the CDR3 is TGTGCCAGCAGCAGGACAGGCCCCGAGCAGTACTTC.

V and J are TRBV5-1 and TRBJ1-1; 7 positions agree with TRBD1. V was pared by 4 bases and J by 10 bases, with 10 bases of the junction left unmatched. Looked up from germline, CDR1 is SGHRS and CDR2 is YFSETQ. This CDR3 region has 13 residues. As DNA, the CDR3 is TGCGCCAGCAGCGCCACAGGGGTGGGGGGAGCTTTCTTT. This translates into CASSATGVGGAFF. The full variable domain, completed using reference TRBV5-1 and TRBJ1-1, is KAGVTQTPRYLIKTRGQQVTLSCSPISGHRSVSWYQQTPGQGLQFLFEYFSETQRNKGNFPGRFSGRQFSNSRSEMNVSTLELGDSALYLCASSATGVGGAFFGQGTRLTVV.

The chain recombines TRBV7-2 with TRBJ2-5; 15 bases fit TRBD2. The CDR3 is 17 amino acids. The J segment lost 4 bases and the V segment lost 4 bases, leaving 7 bases of the junction unmatched. Germline lookup yields CDR1 SGHTA and CDR2 FQGNSA. The CDR3 sequence: CASSWTSGGALGETQYF. As DNA, the CDR3 is TGTGCCAGCAGCTGGACTAGCGGGGGGGCCCTGGGAGAGACCCAGTACTTC.

The chain couples TRBV7-2 to TRBJ2-7, with 7 positions matching TRBD2. The CDR3 loop spans 15 amino acids. The germline V gene encodes CDR1 SGHTA and CDR2 FQGNSA. V was clipped by 4 bases and J by 3 bases; unmatched bases: 9. CDR3 DNA: TGTGCCAGCAGCTCCCCCGAGCGGGGATACTACGAGCAGTACTTC. This gives the protein CASSSPERGYYEQYF.